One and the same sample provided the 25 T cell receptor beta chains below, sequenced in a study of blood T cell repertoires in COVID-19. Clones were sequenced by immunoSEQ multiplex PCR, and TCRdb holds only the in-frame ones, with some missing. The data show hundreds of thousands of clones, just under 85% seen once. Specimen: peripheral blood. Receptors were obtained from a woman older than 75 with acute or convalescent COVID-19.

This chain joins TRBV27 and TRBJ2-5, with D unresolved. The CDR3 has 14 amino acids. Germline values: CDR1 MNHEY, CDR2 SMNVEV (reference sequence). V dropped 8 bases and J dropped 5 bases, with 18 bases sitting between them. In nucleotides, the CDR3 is TGTGCCAGCTCCGCCTTAAACACGATGGAGACCCAGTACTTC. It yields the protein CASSALNTMETQYF.

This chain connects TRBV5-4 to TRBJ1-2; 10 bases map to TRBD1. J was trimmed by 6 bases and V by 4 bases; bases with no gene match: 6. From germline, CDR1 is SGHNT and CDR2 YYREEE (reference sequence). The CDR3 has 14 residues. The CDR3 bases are TGTGCCAGCAGCGGGGGACAGGGGAGGAATGGCTACACCTTC. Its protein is CASSGGQGRNGYTF.

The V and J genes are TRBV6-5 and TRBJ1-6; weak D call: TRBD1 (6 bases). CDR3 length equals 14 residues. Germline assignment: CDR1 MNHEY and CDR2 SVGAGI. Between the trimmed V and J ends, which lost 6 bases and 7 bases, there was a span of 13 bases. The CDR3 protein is CASRAGVRNSPLHF. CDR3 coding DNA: TGTGCCAGCAGGGCAGGGGTGCGGAATTCACCCCTCCACTTT.

The CDR3 coding sequence is TGTGCCAGCAGCTCAGACAGACCCTCAACTAATGAAAAACTGTTTTTT. This gives the protein CASSSDRPSTNEKLFF. The genes are TRBV7-9 and TRBJ1-4, with D perhaps TRBD1 (5 bases). The germline CDR1 and CDR2 sequences are SEHNR and FQNEAQ (reference sequence). V dropped 4 bases and J dropped 0 bases, with 12 bases sitting between them. This CDR3 is built from 16 residues.

The CDR3 region is CASSVTGRTNEKLFF. In DNA form, the CDR3 reads TGTGCCAGCAGCGTGACAGGACGCACTAATGAAAAACTGTTTTTT. The genes are TRBV2 and TRBJ1-4, with a weak D call TRBD1 (6 bases). Germline lookup yields CDR1 SNHLY and CDR2 FYNNEI. The CDR3 is 15 amino acids. Trimming pared 6 bases from V and 2 bases from J, leaving 13 bases between.

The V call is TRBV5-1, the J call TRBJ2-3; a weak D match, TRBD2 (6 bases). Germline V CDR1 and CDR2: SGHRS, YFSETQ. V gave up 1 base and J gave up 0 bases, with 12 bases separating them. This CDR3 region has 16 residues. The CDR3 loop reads CASSLQLAISTDTQYF. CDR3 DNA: TGCGCCAGCAGCTTGCAACTAGCTATTAGCACAGATACGCAGTATTTT.

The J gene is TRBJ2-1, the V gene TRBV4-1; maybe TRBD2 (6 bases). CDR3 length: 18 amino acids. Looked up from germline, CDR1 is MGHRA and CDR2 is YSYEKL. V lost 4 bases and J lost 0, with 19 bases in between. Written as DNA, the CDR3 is TGCGCCAGCAGCCGCACCTCCGGGGGAGGTAGCTCCTACAATGAGCAGTTCTTC. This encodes CASSRTSGGGSSYNEQFF.

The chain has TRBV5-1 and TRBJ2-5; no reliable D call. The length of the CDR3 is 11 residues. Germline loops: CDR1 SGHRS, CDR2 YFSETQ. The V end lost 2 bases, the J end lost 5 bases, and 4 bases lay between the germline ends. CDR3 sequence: CASSFRETQYF. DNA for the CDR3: TGCGCCAGCAGCTTCCGGGAGACCCAGTACTTC.

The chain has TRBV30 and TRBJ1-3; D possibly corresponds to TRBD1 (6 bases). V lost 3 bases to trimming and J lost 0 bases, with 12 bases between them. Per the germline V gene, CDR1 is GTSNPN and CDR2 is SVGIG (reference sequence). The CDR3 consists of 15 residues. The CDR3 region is CAWSLDRSSGNTIYF. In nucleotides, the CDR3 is TGTGCCTGGAGCCTGGACAGAAGCTCTGGAAACACCATATATTTT.

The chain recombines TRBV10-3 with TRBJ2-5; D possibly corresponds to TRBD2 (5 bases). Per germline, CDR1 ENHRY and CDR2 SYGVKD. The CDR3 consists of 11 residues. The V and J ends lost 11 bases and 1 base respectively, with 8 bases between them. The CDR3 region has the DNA TGTGCCGCTGGAGGCCAAGAGACCCAGTACTTC. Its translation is CAAGGQETQYF.

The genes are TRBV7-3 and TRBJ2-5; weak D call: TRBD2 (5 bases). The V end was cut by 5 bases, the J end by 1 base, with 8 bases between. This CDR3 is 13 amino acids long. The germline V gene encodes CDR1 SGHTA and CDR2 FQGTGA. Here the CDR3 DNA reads TGTGCCAGCAGCCCCGGGGTCCAAGAGACCCAGTACTTC. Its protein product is CASSPGVQETQYF.

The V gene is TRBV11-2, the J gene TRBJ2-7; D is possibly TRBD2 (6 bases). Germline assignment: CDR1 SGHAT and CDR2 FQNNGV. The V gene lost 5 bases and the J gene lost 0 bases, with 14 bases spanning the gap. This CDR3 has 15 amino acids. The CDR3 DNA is TGTGCCAGCAGCCCCGGGACTCTAAACTCCTACGAGCAGTACTTC. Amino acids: CASSPGTLNSYEQYF.

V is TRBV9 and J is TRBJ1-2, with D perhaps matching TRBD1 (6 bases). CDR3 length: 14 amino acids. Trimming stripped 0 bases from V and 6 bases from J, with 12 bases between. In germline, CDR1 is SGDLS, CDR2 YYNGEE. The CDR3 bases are TGTGCCAGCAGCGTAGTAGGACAGTCGGATGGCTACACCTTC. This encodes CASSVVGQSDGYTF.

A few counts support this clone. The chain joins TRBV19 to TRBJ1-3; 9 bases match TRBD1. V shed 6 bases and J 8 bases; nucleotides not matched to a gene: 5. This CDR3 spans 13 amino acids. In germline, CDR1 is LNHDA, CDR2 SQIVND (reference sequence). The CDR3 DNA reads TGTGCCAGTAGGAATGGACAGGGGTACACCATATATTTT. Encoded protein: CASRNGQGYTIYF.

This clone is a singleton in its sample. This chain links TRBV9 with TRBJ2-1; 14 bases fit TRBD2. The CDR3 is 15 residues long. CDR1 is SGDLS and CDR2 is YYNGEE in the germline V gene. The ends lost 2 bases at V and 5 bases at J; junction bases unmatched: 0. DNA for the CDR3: TGTGCCAGCAGCGTGGGACTAGCGGGAGACAATGAGCAGTTCTTC. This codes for CASSVGLAGDNEQFF.

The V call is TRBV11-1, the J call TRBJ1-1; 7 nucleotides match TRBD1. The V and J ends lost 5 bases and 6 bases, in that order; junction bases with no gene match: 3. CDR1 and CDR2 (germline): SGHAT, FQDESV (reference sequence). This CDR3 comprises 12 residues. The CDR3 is CASSLGTAEAFF. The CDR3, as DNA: TGTGCCAGCAGCCTCGGGACAGCTGAAGCTTTCTTT.

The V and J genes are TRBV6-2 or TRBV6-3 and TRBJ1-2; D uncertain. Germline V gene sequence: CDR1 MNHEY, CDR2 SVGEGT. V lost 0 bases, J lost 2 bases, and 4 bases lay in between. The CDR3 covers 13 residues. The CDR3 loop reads CASSYSANYGYTF. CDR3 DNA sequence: TGTGCCAGCAGTTACTCAGCCAACTATGGCTACACCTTC.

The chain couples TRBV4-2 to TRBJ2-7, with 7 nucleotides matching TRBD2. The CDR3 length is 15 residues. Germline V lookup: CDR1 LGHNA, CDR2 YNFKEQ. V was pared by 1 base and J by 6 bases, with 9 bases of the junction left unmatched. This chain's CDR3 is CASSQGGGSSPEQYF. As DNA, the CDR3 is TGTGCCAGCAGCCAAGGGGGCGGGAGCTCTCCCGAGCAGTACTTC.

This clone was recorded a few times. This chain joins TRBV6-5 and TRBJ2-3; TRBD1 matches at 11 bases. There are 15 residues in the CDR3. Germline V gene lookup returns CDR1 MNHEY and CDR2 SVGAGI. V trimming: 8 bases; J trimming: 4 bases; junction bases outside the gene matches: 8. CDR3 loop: CASDPGQGGSDTQYF. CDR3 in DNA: TGTGCCAGCGACCCGGGACAGGGGGGATCAGATACGCAGTATTTT.

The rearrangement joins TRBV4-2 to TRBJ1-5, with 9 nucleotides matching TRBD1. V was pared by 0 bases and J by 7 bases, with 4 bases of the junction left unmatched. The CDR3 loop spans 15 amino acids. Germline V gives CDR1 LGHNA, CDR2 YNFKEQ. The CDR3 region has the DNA TGTGCCAGCAGCCAAGATTGGACAGGGGTCCAGCCCCAGCATTTT. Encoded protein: CASSQDWTGVQPQHF.

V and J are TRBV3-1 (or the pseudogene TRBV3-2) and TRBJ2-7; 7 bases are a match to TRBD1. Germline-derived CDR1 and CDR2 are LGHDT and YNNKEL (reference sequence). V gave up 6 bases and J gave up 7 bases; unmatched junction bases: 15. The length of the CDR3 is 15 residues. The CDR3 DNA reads TGTGCCAGCAGTTACAGACAGGGCCGGATTAGGGAGCAGTACTTC. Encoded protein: CASSYRQGRIREQYF.

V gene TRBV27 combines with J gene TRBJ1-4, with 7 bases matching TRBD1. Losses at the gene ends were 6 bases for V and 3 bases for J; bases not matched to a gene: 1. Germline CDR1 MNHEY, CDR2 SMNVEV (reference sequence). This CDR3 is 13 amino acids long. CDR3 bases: TGTGCCAGCAGGCAGGGGGCTAATGAAAAACTGTTTTTT. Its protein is CASRQGANEKLFF.

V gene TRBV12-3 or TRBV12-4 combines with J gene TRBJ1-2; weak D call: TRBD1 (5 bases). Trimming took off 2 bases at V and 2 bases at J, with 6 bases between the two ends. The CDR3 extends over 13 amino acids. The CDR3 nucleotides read TGTGCCAGCAGTTTACGACAGAACTATGGCTACACCTTC. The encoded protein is CASSLRQNYGYTF.

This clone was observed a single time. The CDR3 DNA reads as TGTGCCAGCAGCTTAACCCCCGCCGGGCAGGGCGGCTATGGCTACACCTTC. Translated, it gives CASSLTPAGQGGYGYTF. J is TRBJ1-2 and V is TRBV7-3; weak D call: TRBD1 (5 bases). Per the germline V gene, CDR1 is SGHTA and CDR2 is FQGTGA. The ends were cut back, 0 bases at V and 4 bases at J, with 18 bases in the middle. The CDR3 spans 17 residues.

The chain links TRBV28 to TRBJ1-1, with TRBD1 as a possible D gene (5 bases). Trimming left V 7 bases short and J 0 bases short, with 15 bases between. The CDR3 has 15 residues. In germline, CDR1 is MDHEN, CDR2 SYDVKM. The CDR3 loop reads CASIRSGGVNTEAFF. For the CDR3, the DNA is TGTGCCAGCATCCGCTCCGGGGGAGTGAACACTGAAGCTTTCTTT.